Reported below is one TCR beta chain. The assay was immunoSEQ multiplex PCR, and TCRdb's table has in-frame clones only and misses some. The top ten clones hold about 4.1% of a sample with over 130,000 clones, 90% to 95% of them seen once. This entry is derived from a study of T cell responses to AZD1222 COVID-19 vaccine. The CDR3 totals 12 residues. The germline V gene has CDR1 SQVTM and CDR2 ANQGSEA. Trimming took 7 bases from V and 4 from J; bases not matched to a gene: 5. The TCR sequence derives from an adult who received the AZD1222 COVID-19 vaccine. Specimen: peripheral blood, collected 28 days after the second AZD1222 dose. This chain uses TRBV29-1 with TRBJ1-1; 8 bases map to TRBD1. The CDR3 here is CSAGTGGTEAFF. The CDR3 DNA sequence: TGCAGCGCAGGAACAGGGGGCACTGAAGCTTTCTTT.